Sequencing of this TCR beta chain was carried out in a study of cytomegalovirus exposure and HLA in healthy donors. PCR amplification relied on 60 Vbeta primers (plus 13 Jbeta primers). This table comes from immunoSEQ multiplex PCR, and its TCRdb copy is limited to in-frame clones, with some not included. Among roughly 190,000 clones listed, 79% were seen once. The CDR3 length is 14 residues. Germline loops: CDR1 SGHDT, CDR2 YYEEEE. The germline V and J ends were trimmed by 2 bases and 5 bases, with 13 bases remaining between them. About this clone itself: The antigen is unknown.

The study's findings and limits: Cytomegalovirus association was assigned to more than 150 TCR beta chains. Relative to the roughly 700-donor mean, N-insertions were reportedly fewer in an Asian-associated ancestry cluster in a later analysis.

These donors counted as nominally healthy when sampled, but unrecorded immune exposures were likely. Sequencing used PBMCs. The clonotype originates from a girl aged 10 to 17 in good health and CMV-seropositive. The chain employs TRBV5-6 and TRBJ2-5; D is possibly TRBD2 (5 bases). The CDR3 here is CASSLGLAQETQYF. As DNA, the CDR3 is TGTGCCAGCAGCTTAGGGCTAGCCCAGGAGACCCAGTACTTC.